The 3 T cell receptor beta chains reported below all come from one sample, sequenced in a study of cytotoxic CD8 clonotypes in ibrutinib-treated CLL. TCRdb keeps only in-frame clones here, not all; method: immunoSEQ multiplex PCR. The data hold 150,000 or so clones, with about 80% observed a single time. Material: PBMCs, obtained after 24 months of ibrutinib treatment. The receptor set was obtained from a human donor with chronic lymphocytic leukemia.

J is TRBJ2-7 and V is TRBV30; D not certain. The CDR3 has 13 residues. Trimming removed 2 bases at V and 4 bases at J, with 12 bases between. The germline CDR1 and CDR2 sequences are GTSNPN and SVGIG (reference sequence). CDR3 region: CAWSQTQRYEQYF. DNA of the CDR3: TGTGCCTGGAGTCAGACGCAGAGGTACGAGCAGTACTTC.

The chain joins TRBV18 to TRBJ1-2; 8 positions match TRBD1. Per the germline V gene, CDR1 is KGHSH and CDR2 is LQKENI. The CDR3 runs 15 residues. With 2 bases clipped from V and 8 bases from J, the junction kept 10 bases outside the gene matches. The chain's CDR3 is CASSPGQGALEGYTF. In nucleotides, the CDR3 is TGTGCCAGCTCACCAGGCCAGGGGGCTTTGGAAGGCTACACCTTC.

Relative to its sample, this clone is medium-sized. The chain couples TRBV7-3 to TRBJ1-2, with D possibly being TRBD1 (6 bases). This CDR3 contains 13 residues. From germline, CDR1 is SGHTA and CDR2 FQGTGA. V lost 5 bases to trimming and J lost 2 bases, with 9 bases between them. The DNA for the CDR3 is TGTGCCAGCAGCCCCGACAGGAACTATGGCTACACCTTC. This encodes CASSPDRNYGYTF.